The 20 T cell receptor beta chains in this list originate from one sample, sequenced in a study of cytomegalovirus exposure and HLA in healthy donors. Method: immunoSEQ multiplex PCR; TCRdb's copy keeps in-frame clones and lacks some. The sample has approximately 300,000 clones, 70% to 90% seen once. The specimen was PBMCs. These receptors were collected from a woman aged 18-35 years in good health and CMV-seronegative.

The chain carries TRBV4-1 and TRBJ2-1, with TRBD2 matching 7 bases. The CDR3 is made up of 19 amino acids. Looked up from germline, CDR1 is MGHRA and CDR2 is YSYEKL. The V and J ends lost 0 bases and 3 bases, in that order; junction bases with no gene match: 14. Here the CDR3 DNA reads TGCGCCAGCAGCCAAGATCCGGAGGGAGGGCCGTTAGGCTACAATGAGCAGTTCTTC. Protein product: CASSQDPEGGPLGYNEQFF.

J is TRBJ1-4 and V is TRBV4-1, with TRBD1 as a possible D gene (6 bases). Germline CDR1 and CDR2: MGHRA and YSYEKL. V shed 4 bases and J shed 5 bases, with 17 bases lying between them. This CDR3 contains 16 residues. The CDR3 spells CASSLYPDRENEKLFF. The DNA for the CDR3 is TGCGCCAGCAGCCTTTACCCGGACAGAGAAAATGAAAAACTGTTTTTT.

The chain combines TRBV2 with TRBJ2-2, with a tentative D call TRBD2 (6 bases). Germline V gene data show CDR1 as SNHLY and CDR2 as FYNNEI. This CDR3 is built from 15 residues. V was clipped by 6 bases and J by 2 bases, with 13 bases between them. CDR3 sequence: CASRDGGLNTGELFF. CDR3 sequence (DNA): TGTGCCAGCAGGGACGGGGGACTTAACACCGGGGAGCTGTTTTTT.

The rearrangement links TRBV2 to TRBJ2-3; a weak D match, TRBD1 (6 bases). Between the trimmed V and J ends, which lost 6 bases and 4 bases, there was a span of 17 bases. The CDR3 consists of 15 residues. Germline CDR1 and CDR2: SNHLY and FYNNEI. The CDR3 spells CASSLQGLNSDTQYF. The CDR3 DNA is TGTGCCAGCAGCCTACAGGGTTTAAATTCAGATACGCAGTATTTT.

This clone has a handful of counts. The chain links TRBV25-1 to TRBJ1-1; 8 bases map to TRBD1. The CDR3 is 14 residues long. V trimming: 1 base; J trimming: 4 bases; junction bases outside the gene matches: 2. CDR1 is MGHDK and CDR2 is SYGVNS in the germline V gene. CDR3 nucleotides: TGTGCCAGCAGTGAATTAGGACAGGGCACTGAAGCTTTCTTT. Its translation: CASSELGQGTEAFF.

This clone was observed a few times. The sample carries other DNA sequences with the same CDR3. The rearrangement links TRBV4-3 to TRBJ2-7; D gene ambiguous. V lost 0 bases and J lost 2, with 5 bases in between. Germline V gene lookup returns CDR1 LGHNA and CDR2 YSLEER. The CDR3 is 13 residues long. CDR3 sequence reads: CASSQDEAYEQYF. CDR3 DNA sequence: TGCGCCAGCAGCCAAGATGAGGCCTACGAGCAGTACTTC.

The V and J genes are TRBV5-4 and TRBJ2-5, with a tentative D call TRBD1 (6 bases). The germline V gene has CDR1 SGHNT and CDR2 YYREEE (reference sequence). The CDR3 runs 15 residues. With 4 bases removed from V and 1 base from J, the gap between germline ends came to 14 bases. CDR3 sequence reads: CASSGRQATQETQYF. The CDR3 nucleotides read TGTGCCAGCAGCGGTCGACAGGCTACCCAAGAGACCCAGTACTTC.

This chain links TRBV7-9 with TRBJ2-5; TRBD2 aligns across 7 bases. The germline gives CDR1 SEHNR, CDR2 FQNEAQ (reference sequence). Germline trimming cut 2 bases from V and 1 base from J; bases unmatched to any gene: 7. The CDR3 has 16 amino acids. CDR3 in amino acids: CASSLKGGRPQETQYF. In DNA, the CDR3 is TGTGCCAGCAGCTTAAAGGGCGGGAGACCCCAAGAGACCCAGTACTTC.

The chain is built from TRBV4-2 and TRBJ2-2; tentatively, D is TRBD2 (6 bases). Germline CDR1 LGHNA, CDR2 YNFKEQ. Trimming pared 1 base from V and 7 bases from J, leaving 19 bases between. The CDR3 length is 17 residues. CDR3 DNA: TGTGCCAGCAGCCAAGGGGAGGCACCCTCGCGGGGCGGGGAGCTGTTTTTT. Its protein is CASSQGEAPSRGGELFF.

The rearrangement links TRBV27 to TRBJ1-1, with a possible D match to TRBD1 (6 bases). The CDR3 is 13 amino acids. Trimming shortened V by 5 bases and J by 1 base, and 8 bases separated the two germline ends. The germline gives CDR1 MNHEY, CDR2 SMNVEV (reference sequence). In nucleotides, the CDR3 is TGTGCCAGCAGTGGACAGTCGAACACTGAAGCTTTCTTT. This codes for CASSGQSNTEAFF.

This chain connects TRBV28 to TRBJ2-5; 13 bases align to TRBD2. V shed 5 bases, J shed 1 base, and the junction held 7 bases outside the gene matches. The CDR3 covers 17 residues. Germline CDR1 is MDHEN and CDR2 is SYDVKM. This CDR3 reads CASSPRTSGSGQETQYF. Written as DNA, the CDR3 is TGTGCCAGCAGTCCTCGGACTAGCGGGAGTGGCCAAGAGACCCAGTACTTC.

V is TRBV7-2 and J is TRBJ2-7; D is possibly TRBD2 (6 bases). The germline V gene has CDR1 SGHTA and CDR2 FQGNSA. V lost 5 bases to trimming and J lost 3 bases, with 17 bases between them. This CDR3 has 15 amino acids. DNA of the CDR3: TGTGCCAGCAGCCAAGGAGGGGAGGTGGGCTACGAGCAGTACTTC. It is translated as CASSQGGEVGYEQYF.

J is TRBJ1-1 and V is TRBV25-1, with D unresolved. V lost 10 bases and J lost 3, with 12 bases in between. CDR3 length: 12 amino acids. Germline V gives CDR1 MGHDK, CDR2 SYGVNS. CDR3 sequence reads: CATAGLDTEAFF. The CDR3, as DNA: TGTGCCACGGCGGGGTTGGACACTGAAGCTTTCTTT.

V and J are TRBV5-1 and TRBJ2-1; 11 bases map to TRBD2. Per germline, CDR1 SGHRS and CDR2 YFSETQ. The junction had 7 bases not matched to a gene; V was cut back by 4 bases and J by 4 bases. This CDR3 is built from 16 residues. The CDR3 DNA follows: TGCGCCAGCAGCGTCCTTACTAGCGGGAGTTACAATGAGCAGTTCTTC. It translates to CASSVLTSGSYNEQFF.

The chain couples TRBV6-5 to TRBJ1-2; D may be TRBD1 (5 bases). The CDR3 loop spans 14 amino acids. V shed 5 bases and J shed 0 bases, with 10 bases lying between them. The germline CDR1 and CDR2 sequences are MNHEY and SVGAGI. CDR3 sequence (DNA): TGTGCCAGCAGTGACAGAACTCCTAACTATGGCTACACCTTC. Its translation is CASSDRTPNYGYTF.

V is TRBV7-2 and J is TRBJ2-1; 8 bases agree with TRBD2. The V gene end was trimmed by 5 bases and the J gene end by 0 bases; junction bases not matched to a gene: 3. CDR3 length: 15 amino acids. Germline V gene lookup returns CDR1 SGHTA and CDR2 FQGNSA. This chain's CDR3 is CASSPGGASYNEQFF. CDR3 DNA sequence: TGTGCCAGCAGCCCCGGGGGGGCCTCCTACAATGAGCAGTTCTTC.

This chain joins TRBV10-3 and TRBJ2-1, with TRBD2 identical over 12 bases. The V gene's germline CDR1 is ENHRY and CDR2 SYGVKD. The J segment lost 9 bases and the V segment lost 5 bases, leaving 5 bases of the junction unmatched. This CDR3 is 14 amino acids long. The CDR3 DNA follows: TGTGCCATCAGTAGGACTAGCGGGGAGGGTGAGCAGTTCTTC. It specifies CAISRTSGEGEQFF.

The chain carries TRBV28 and TRBJ2-1; D is perhaps TRBD1 (6 bases). V was clipped by 1 base and J by 4 bases, with 23 bases between them. The CDR3 is made up of 19 amino acids. The germline V gene encodes CDR1 MDHEN and CDR2 SYDVKM. CDR3 region: CASSLLGRGIPFTYNEQFF. The CDR3, as DNA: TGTGCCAGCAGTTTATTGGGCAGGGGAATCCCCTTTACTTACAATGAGCAGTTCTTC.

The V call is TRBV7-8, the J call TRBJ1-3, with D unresolved. Trimming removed 7 bases at V and 4 bases at J, with 17 bases between. This CDR3 has 15 amino acids. Germline V lookup: CDR1 SGHVS, CDR2 FQNEAQ. The DNA for the CDR3 is TGTGCCAGCATCCAGACCCGGGATATAGGAAACACCATATATTTT. As protein: CASIQTRDIGNTIYF.

V is TRBV4-3 and J is TRBJ2-7; D possibly corresponds to TRBD1 (7 bases). The CDR3 runs to 14 residues. The V end was cut by 0 bases, the J end by 3 bases, with 9 bases between. The germline gives CDR1 LGHNA, CDR2 YSLEER. The CDR3 here is CASSQDRGDYEQYF. The CDR3 DNA reads as TGCGCCAGCAGCCAAGACAGGGGGGACTACGAGCAGTACTTC.